The 20 T cell receptor beta chains below all came from one sample that was sequenced in a study of blood T cells in healthy people across ages. Sample-barcoded 5' priming and a J-beta primer mix drove a second PCR of about 6 to 12 cycles. TCRdb re-derived calls from the 5' RACE reads in MiXCR, one entry per CDR3 protein. This table has roughly 550,000 distinct CDR3 sequences, approximately 25% appearing once. The same specimen was also included in a second study, on T cells of mothers and their children.

The sample taken for sequencing was blood. The origin of the receptors is a boy younger than 18 in good health.

This clonotype was picked up a small number of times. J is TRBJ2-3 and V is TRBV10-3; 12 bases line up with TRBD2. The V segment lost 2 bases and the J segment 3 bases; nucleotides outside the gene matches: 9. CDR3 size: 18 residues. Germline V gene sequence: CDR1 ENHRY, CDR2 SYGVKD. CDR3 loop: CAISEPTPSGGGTDTQYF. CDR3 bases: TGTGCCATCAGTGAGCCGACCCCTAGCGGGGGGGGTACAGATACGCAGTATTTT.

The rearrangement joins TRBV9 to TRBJ1-1, with D hard to call. This CDR3 comprises 13 residues. V lost 5 bases and J lost 4, with 12 bases in between. The germline CDR1 and CDR2 sequences are SGDLS and YYNGEE. The CDR3 bases are TGTGCCAGCAGACCTATGTTCAGCACTGAAGCTTTCTTT. The encoded protein is CASRPMFSTEAFF.

This clonotype is a singleton in its sample. The chain is built from TRBV12-3 or TRBV12-4 and TRBJ2-4; a possible D gene is TRBD1 (6 bases). The V end was cut by 6 bases, the J end by 4 bases, with 16 bases between. The CDR3 runs 15 residues. CDR3 nucleotides: TGTGCCAGCAGCCTCCAGACAGGAGTAAAAAACATTCAGTACTTC. This encodes CASSLQTGVKNIQYF.

This clonotype turned up a few times. The chain couples TRBV24-1 to TRBJ2-7, with 9 bases that match TRBD2. The CDR3 totals 13 residues. V shed 8 bases and J 6 bases; nucleotides not matched to a gene: 7. Per the germline V gene, CDR1 is KGHDR and CDR2 is SFDVKD. The CDR3 spells CATIRGTSFEQYF. DNA for the CDR3: TGTGCCACCATAAGAGGGACTAGCTTCGAGCAGTACTTC.

The sample holds a few counts of this clonotype. At one end, the junction sequence differs from germline, possibly due to a read error. The V gene is TRBV7-3, the J gene TRBJ2-3; 8 positions agree with TRBD2. CDR3 length: 15 residues. The V gene's germline CDR1 is SGHTA and CDR2 FQGTGA. The CDR3 is CAGSLQAGGTDTQYF. The CDR3 coding sequence is TGTGCCGGCAGCTTACAGGCGGGAGGAACCGATACGCAGTATTTT. Combining the CDR3 with reference TRBV7-3 and TRBJ2-3 gives the whole variable domain GAGVSQTPSNKVTEKGKYVELRCDPISGHTALYWYRQSLGQGPEFLIYFQGTGAADDSGLPNDRFFAVRPEGSVSTLKIQRTERGDSAVYLCAGSLQAGGTDTQYFGPGTRLTVL.

This clonotype was seen ten or more times. V gene TRBV27 combines with J gene TRBJ1-5; unclear D gene. The germline V and J ends were trimmed by 5 bases and 5 bases, with 7 bases remaining between them. This CDR3 is 12 amino acids long. In germline, CDR1 is MNHEY, CDR2 SMNVEV (reference sequence). The CDR3 spells CASSPGYQPQHF. CDR3 bases: TGTGCCAGCAGTCCCGGTTATCAGCCCCAGCATTTT.

As concerns this clonotype: This may stem from a read error, because a much larger clone lies one nucleotide away. V usage is TRBV6-1 and J usage is TRBJ1-4, with 9 bases fitting TRBD1. Germline CDR1 and CDR2: MNHNS and SASEGT. This CDR3 spans 16 amino acids. The CDR3 DNA reads TGTGCCAGCAGTGAAGCAGCGGGACAGGGTGATGAAAAACTGCTTTTT. Translation: CASSEAAGQGDEKLLF.

The J gene is TRBJ1-2, the V gene TRBV20-1; D might be TRBD1 (6 bases). Germline V lookup: CDR1 DFQATT, CDR2 SNEGSKA (reference sequence). The CDR3 sequence is 15 residues long. The V gene lost 3 bases and the J gene lost 4 bases, with 18 bases spanning the gap. The CDR3 DNA reads TGCAGTGCTAGCCTAGCGAGTGACAGGACCTATGGCTACACCTTC. Its translation is CSASLASDRTYGYTF.

The table lists this clonotype with a few counts. The chain couples TRBV15 to TRBJ1-4, with D possibly TRBD1 on 6 matching bases. Looked up from germline, CDR1 is LNHNV and CDR2 is YYDKDF (reference sequence). The CDR3 runs to 16 residues. Trimming removed 1 base at V and 8 bases at J, with 17 bases between. The CDR3 region is CATSRVKIRGQEKLFF. CDR3 nucleotides: TGTGCCACCAGCAGAGTGAAGATCAGGGGCCAAGAAAAACTGTTTTTT.

This clonotype occurred once. V gene TRBV5-1 combines with J gene TRBJ2-5, with 9 bases aligning to TRBD1. The end of the DNA is better explained by TRBJ2-7, so the J call may be wrong. Germline V gives CDR1 SGHRS, CDR2 YFSETQ. The CDR3 extends over 14 amino acids. DNA of the CDR3: TGCGCCAGCACCCCGGGACAGGGTCCCTACGAGCAGTACTTC. Translated: CASTPGQGPYEQYF.

The J gene is TRBJ2-3, the V gene TRBV27, with D hard to call. V lost 1 base and J 6 bases, leaving 8 bases between the germline ends. The CDR3 sequence is 13 residues long. CDR1 is MNHEY, CDR2 SMNVEV, per germline (reference sequence). This CDR3 reads CASSLWLGDTQYF. In nucleotides, the CDR3 is TGTGCCAGCAGTTTATGGCTCGGGGATACGCAGTATTTT.

The chain recombines TRBV7-3 with TRBJ2-3, with a possible D match to TRBD2 (6 bases). CDR1 is SGHTA, CDR2 FQGTGA, per germline. The ends were cut back, 5 bases at V and 4 bases at J, with 19 bases in the middle. There are 16 residues in the CDR3. The CDR3 spells CASSLLAHSSADTQYF. The CDR3 DNA reads as TGTGCCAGCAGCCTTCTTGCGCATTCTAGCGCAGATACGCAGTATTTT. The entire variable domain, with the rest obtained from reference TRBV7-3 and TRBJ2-3, is as follows: GAGVSQTPSNKVTEKGKYVELRCDPISGHTALYWYRQSLGQGPEFLIYFQGTGAADDSGLPNDRFFAVRPEGSVSTLKIQRTERGDSAVYLCASSLLAHSSADTQYFGPGTRLTVL.

The chain combines TRBV6-7 with TRBJ1-6; D remains unclear. TRBV6-7 is an open reading frame whose function is uncertain. V gave up 2 bases and J gave up 8 bases, with 16 bases separating them. The CDR3 loop spans 16 amino acids. The CDR3 nucleotides are TGTGCCAGCAGTTACGGGTTAACAGTTCTTGATTCACCCCTCCACTTT. The encoded protein is CASSYGLTVLDSPLHF.

This sequence joins TRBV28 and TRBJ1-5, with a weak D call TRBD1 (6 bases). Per the germline V gene, CDR1 is MDHEN and CDR2 is SYDVKM. Trimming cost V 3 bases and J 6 bases, with 12 bases left between them. This CDR3 contains 14 residues. The CDR3 DNA reads TGTGCCAGCAGTTTCAGGGGTAGTGTTCAGCCCCAGCATTTT. It translates to CASSFRGSVQPQHF.

V and J are TRBV11-2 and TRBJ2-3, with 11 bases lining up with TRBD2. The length of the CDR3 is 17 residues. Trimming at V came to 0 bases and at J to 1 base, leaving 3 bases not matched to a gene. Germline-derived CDR1 and CDR2 are SGHAT and FQNNGV. This chain's CDR3 is CASSLDLLAGGTDTQYF. Here the CDR3 DNA reads TGTGCCAGCAGCTTAGACTTACTAGCGGGAGGCACAGATACGCAGTATTTT. Drawing the rest from reference TRBV11-2 and TRBJ2-3, the complete variable domain is EAGVAQSPRYKIIEKRQSVAFWCNPISGHATLYWYQQILGQGPKLLIQFQNNGVVDDSQLPKDRFSAERLKGVDSTLKIQPAKLEDSAVYLCASSLDLLAGGTDTQYFGPGTRLTVL.

Points on this clonotype: At one end the junction does not follow the germline gene, possibly because of a read error. V gene TRBV6-6 combines with J gene TRBJ2-5; maybe TRBD2 (5 bases). The germline gives CDR1 MNHNY, CDR2 SVGAGI (reference sequence). This CDR3 has 12 amino acids. This CDR3 reads CASSYLTSLRNF. The CDR3 DNA reads TGTGCCAGCAGTTACCTCACTAGTCTCCGGAACTTC.

The chain carries TRBV7-9 and TRBJ1-2; D remains unclear. The CDR3 runs to 15 residues. V was shortened by 2 bases and J by 4 bases, with 14 bases between the two germline ends. Germline CDR1 is SEHNR and CDR2 is FQNEAQ (reference sequence). The CDR3 loop is CASSLIPLYPYGYTF. The DNA of the CDR3 is TGTGCCAGCAGCTTAATCCCCCTCTACCCCTATGGCTACACCTTC.

V usage is TRBV7-2 and J usage is TRBJ2-7; 11 bases are shared with TRBD2. There are 16 residues in the CDR3. J lost 6 bases, V lost 5 bases, and 12 bases had no gene match. Germline CDR1 reads SGHTA; CDR2 reads FQGNSA. The CDR3, as DNA: TGTGCCAGCAGCGCCTTTAGCGGGGGGGCCAAGGCCGAGCAGTACTTC. Protein: CASSAFSGGAKAEQYF.

The chain has TRBV7-9 and TRBJ2-1, with D possibly TRBD1 on 5 matching bases. The germline V gene encodes CDR1 SEHNR and CDR2 FQNEAQ (reference sequence). The ends were cut back, 5 bases at V and 4 bases at J, with 18 bases in the middle. The CDR3 is made up of 16 amino acids. This CDR3 is CASSQNRNHLYNEQFF. For the CDR3, the DNA is TGTGCCAGCAGCCAAAACAGGAACCACTTATACAATGAGCAGTTCTTC.

There are a few counts of this clonotype. Just one base apart from a much larger clone, this may be a read error. This likely comes from a read error, as the CDR3 has no conserved phenylalanine or tryptophan at its end. The J gene is TRBJ2-3, the V gene TRBV3-1; 7 bases fit TRBD1. The junction had 10 bases not matched to a gene; V was cut back by 7 bases and J by 6 bases. This CDR3 has 14 amino acids. CDR1 and CDR2 (germline): LGHDT, YNNKEL (reference sequence). The chain's CDR3 is CASKTGARGDTQYL. In nucleotides, the CDR3 is TGTGCCAGCAAAACAGGGGCTAGAGGGGATACGCAGTATCTT.